Shown below are 24 T cell receptor beta chains from a single sample sequenced in a study of CD8+ T cells in alopecia areata. Extracted RNA was reverse transcribed into cDNA, the sequencing template. The table came from immunoSEQ multiplex PCR; TCRdb's copy has only in-frame clones and leaves some out. The data contain around 140,000 clones, 75% to 90% of them singletons. The specimen was CD8+ T cells sorted from blood, collected at week 0. The receptors originated from a human donor with alopecia areata.

This chain connects TRBV27 to TRBJ2-7; D unresolved. Germline V gives CDR1 MNHEY, CDR2 SMNVEV (reference sequence). Trimming left V 0 bases short and J 3 bases short, with 6 bases between. This CDR3 contains 13 residues. CDR3 region: CASSLSRSYEQYF. CDR3 bases: TGTGCCAGCAGTTTATCCCGTAGCTACGAGCAGTACTTC.

The chain's CDR3 is CASSLGESGANVLTF. The CDR3 nucleotides read TGCGCCAGCAGCTTGGGCGAATCCGGGGCCAACGTCCTGACTTTC. This chain joins TRBV5-1 and TRBJ2-6; no definite D call. CDR1 and CDR2 from the germline V gene are SGHRS and YFSETQ. CDR3 length: 15 amino acids. The V end was cut by 0 bases, the J end by 4 bases, with 8 bases between.

The chain links TRBV27 to TRBJ2-3; possibly TRBD2 for D (6 bases). Looked up from germline, CDR1 is MNHEY and CDR2 is SMNVEV (reference sequence). There are 12 residues in the CDR3. V was pared by 6 bases and J by 9 bases, with 13 bases between. The CDR3 coding sequence is TGTGCCAGCAGCCACGGAGGGGAGACGCAGTATTTT. This codes for CASSHGGETQYF.

The chain has TRBV6-5 and TRBJ1-1; TRBD1 matches 9 bases. There are 11 residues in the CDR3. Germline CDR1 MNHEY, CDR2 SVGAGI. The junction had 4 bases not matched to a gene; V was cut back by 5 bases and J by 12 bases. The CDR3 region has the DNA TGTGCCAGCAGTATCGGACAGGGGACTTTCTTT. It yields the protein CASSIGQGTFF.

The chain combines TRBV10-2 with TRBJ2-1, with 9 positions matching TRBD2. This CDR3 is 15 amino acids long. The germline CDR1 and CDR2 sequences are WSHSY and SAAADI. J gave up 7 bases and V 7 bases, and 11 bases lay outside the gene matches. CDR3 in DNA: TGCGCCAGCACATATAGCGGGGGCCCTTTAAATGAGCAGTTCTTC. It yields the protein CASTYSGGPLNEQFF.

The rearrangement uses TRBV10-3 and TRBJ2-3; tentatively, D is TRBD2 (6 bases). Trimming took off 2 bases at V and 5 bases at J, with 11 bases between the two ends. The CDR3 has 14 amino acids. From germline, CDR1 is ENHRY and CDR2 SYGVKD. CDR3 sequence reads: CAISEREIEDTQYF. The CDR3 bases are TGTGCCATCAGTGAGCGGGAGATAGAAGATACGCAGTATTTT.

This sequence joins TRBV11-2 and TRBJ2-4, with D perhaps matching TRBD1 (5 bases). Germline CDR1 and CDR2: SGHAT and FQNNGV. There are 12 residues in the CDR3. The ends were cut back, 6 bases at V and 5 bases at J, with 8 bases in the middle. DNA of the CDR3: TGTGCCAGCAGTGACAGCCAAAACATTCAGTACTTC. Residues: CASSDSQNIQYF.

V and J are TRBV27 and TRBJ2-2, with D hard to call. Germline assignment: CDR1 MNHEY and CDR2 SMNVEV (reference sequence). Trimming took off 3 bases at V and 5 bases at J, with 4 bases between the two ends. The CDR3 covers 12 residues. The CDR3 region is CASSFSTGELFF. CDR3 sequence (DNA): TGTGCCAGCAGTTTCTCTACCGGGGAGCTGTTTTTT.

In its sample, this clone was seen once. The chain carries TRBV30 and TRBJ2-7; 7 bases are a match to TRBD1. Trimming removed 3 bases from V and 4 bases from J; junction bases left unmatched: 12. This CDR3 region has 15 residues. CDR1 is GTSNPN and CDR2 is SVGIG in the germline V gene (reference sequence). The CDR3 nucleotides are TGTGCCTGGAGGGAAATCCGGGACAGCCGGTACGAGCAGTACTTC. It encodes CAWREIRDSRYEQYF.

J is TRBJ2-7 and V is TRBV27, with a weak D call TRBD2 (6 bases). The CDR3 consists of 14 residues. Trimming left V 3 bases short and J 6 bases short, with 15 bases between. Germline V gives CDR1 MNHEY, CDR2 SMNVEV (reference sequence). The CDR3 DNA follows: TGTGCCAGCAGTTTCCGGGGGAGTCAATCCGAGCAGTACTTC. Its translation is CASSFRGSQSEQYF.

The chain carries TRBV30 and TRBJ1-1; TRBD1 is a possible D gene (5 bases). CDR1 and CDR2 from the germline V gene are GTSNPN and SVGIG (reference sequence). Between the trimmed V and J ends, which lost 0 bases and 3 bases, there was a span of 8 bases. This CDR3 is 13 amino acids long. The CDR3 nucleotides read TGTGCCTGGAGTGTGGCAGGGCACACTGAAGCTTTCTTT. Its translation: CAWSVAGHTEAFF.

CDR3 residues: CSVEMTDSPYNEQFF. CDR3 sequence (DNA): TGCAGCGTTGAAATGACGGATTCCCCCTACAATGAGCAGTTCTTC. This chain links TRBV29-1 with TRBJ2-1; D ambiguous. V was trimmed by 2 bases and J by 2 bases, leaving 13 bases between them. CDR1 and CDR2 from the germline V gene are SQVTM and ANQGSEA. CDR3 length: 15 residues.

The V gene is TRBV19, the J gene TRBJ2-1, with D unresolved. In germline, CDR1 is LNHDA, CDR2 SQIVND (reference sequence). The V end lost 3 bases, the J end lost 0 bases, and 9 bases lay between the germline ends. CDR3 length equals 15 residues. CDR3 nucleotide sequence: TGTGCCAGTAGTATTGGCCAGAGCTCCTACAATGAGCAGTTCTTC. This encodes CASSIGQSSYNEQFF.

CDR3 loop: CASSPPEISVGVNTEAFF. The CDR3 nucleotides are TGCGCCAGCAGCCCCCCGGAAATTAGCGTCGGGGTGAACACTGAAGCTTTCTTT. The rearrangement joins TRBV5-1 to TRBJ1-1; D unclear. The CDR3 spans 18 residues. V was trimmed by 4 bases and J by 0 bases, leaving 22 bases between them. Germline V gene lookup returns CDR1 SGHRS and CDR2 YFSETQ.

V gene TRBV7-9 combines with J gene TRBJ2-5, with TRBD2 as a possible D gene (6 bases). Germline V CDR1 and CDR2: SEHNR, FQNEAQ (reference sequence). This CDR3 is 14 amino acids long. With 4 bases removed from V and 4 bases from J, the gap between germline ends came to 13 bases. The CDR3 loop is CASSSGVEGETQYF. The CDR3 DNA reads as TGTGCCAGCAGCTCGGGAGTCGAGGGAGAGACCCAGTACTTC.

This clone has a handful of counts. The V and J genes are TRBV10-3 and TRBJ1-5, with D uncertain. Germline V gene lookup returns CDR1 ENHRY and CDR2 SYGVKD. V was clipped by 4 bases and J by 0 bases, with 7 bases between them. The CDR3 is 14 amino acids. The CDR3 spells CAISGTDSNQPQHF. CDR3 DNA: TGTGCCATCAGTGGAACAGATAGCAATCAGCCCCAGCATTTT.

The rearrangement joins TRBV6-5 to TRBJ2-2, with TRBD1 as a possible D gene (6 bases). From germline, CDR1 is MNHEY and CDR2 SVGAGI. V lost 2 bases and J lost 6, with 10 bases in between. The length of the CDR3 is 14 residues. The CDR3 region has the DNA TGTGCCAGCAGTTACACGCACAGGGCCGGGGAGCTGTTTTTT. It codes for CASSYTHRAGELFF.

This chain links TRBV27 with TRBJ2-2, with 10 bases that match TRBD1. J gave up 8 bases and V 7 bases, and 13 bases lay outside the gene matches. The CDR3 runs 16 residues. The germline V gene encodes CDR1 MNHEY and CDR2 SMNVEV (reference sequence). The CDR3 nucleotides are TGTGCCAGCACCACACCGGGACAGGGGTTGCGAGGGGAGCTGTTTTTT. Amino acids: CASTTPGQGLRGELFF.

The chain has TRBV7-2 and TRBJ2-4; D may be TRBD1 (6 bases). This CDR3 is 15 amino acids long. The V gene's germline CDR1 is SGHTA and CDR2 FQGNSA. The CDR3 coding sequence is TGTGGCATAACCATATGGAGCAGGGGTAAAAACATTCAGTACTTC. Protein: CGITIWSRGKNIQYF.

Only a few counts were recorded for this clone. The genes are TRBV7-6 and TRBJ2-1, with D possibly TRBD2 on 5 matching bases. This CDR3 has 13 amino acids. Trimming cost V 2 bases and J 8 bases, with 10 bases left between them. CDR1 SGHVS and CDR2 FNYEAQ come from the germline V gene. The CDR3 bases are TGTGCCAGCAGCTTAACAACTAGGGATGAGCAGTTCTTC. Translation gives CASSLTTRDEQFF.

The CDR3 region has the DNA TGTGCCAGCAGCTTGACAGGGTGGGTCGAGCAGTACTTC. Protein sequence: CASSLTGWVEQYF. The V and J genes are TRBV5-4 and TRBJ2-7; tentative D call: TRBD1 (6 bases). CDR1 and CDR2 from the germline V gene are SGHNT and YYREEE (reference sequence). V was clipped by 1 base and J by 6 bases, with 11 bases between them. The CDR3 sequence is 13 residues long.

This clone was detected only once. The chain employs TRBV7-9 and TRBJ2-2; 9 nucleotides line up with TRBD1. Germline-derived CDR1 and CDR2 are SEHNR and FQNEAQ (reference sequence). This CDR3 has 16 amino acids. The V segment lost 5 bases and the J segment 6 bases; nucleotides outside the gene matches: 10. For the CDR3, the DNA is TGTGCCAGCAGCGCGATGGGGACAGGGTTGTCCGGGGAGCTGTTTTTT. Its translation is CASSAMGTGLSGELFF.

The rearrangement links TRBV5-1 to TRBJ1-1; D is undetermined. Trimming removed 1 base from V and 6 bases from J, with 19 bases in between. The CDR3 extends over 16 amino acids. Germline V CDR1 and CDR2: SGHRS, YFSETQ. The CDR3: CASSLMFVWVGAEAFF. The DNA of the CDR3 is TGCGCCAGCAGCTTGATGTTCGTCTGGGTGGGAGCTGAAGCTTTCTTT.

This chain connects TRBV29-1 to TRBJ2-1; 9 positions match TRBD2. Germline V gene data show CDR1 as SQVTM and CDR2 as ANQGSEA. The V and J ends lost 3 bases and 8 bases, in that order; junction bases with no gene match: 11. CDR3 length: 15 amino acids. The CDR3 coding sequence is TGCAGCGTTGAGGGTAGCGGGAGAAGGTACGATGAGCAGTTCTTC. Its translation is CSVEGSGRRYDEQFF.